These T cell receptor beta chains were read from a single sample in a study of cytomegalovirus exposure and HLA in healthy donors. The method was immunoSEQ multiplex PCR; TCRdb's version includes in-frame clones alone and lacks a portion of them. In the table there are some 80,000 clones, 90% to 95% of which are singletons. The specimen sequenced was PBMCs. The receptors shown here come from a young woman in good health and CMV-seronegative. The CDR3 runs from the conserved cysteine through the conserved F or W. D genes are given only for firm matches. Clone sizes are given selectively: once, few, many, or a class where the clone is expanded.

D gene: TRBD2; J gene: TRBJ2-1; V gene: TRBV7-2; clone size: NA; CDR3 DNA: TGTGCCAGCAGCTCAACTAGCGGGAGGGCCAACAATGAGCAGTTCTTC; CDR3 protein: CASSSTSGRANNEQFF
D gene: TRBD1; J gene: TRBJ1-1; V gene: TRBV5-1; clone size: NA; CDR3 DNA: TGCGCCAGCAGCTCCACAGGACAGGAGCGCGCCCTTTTT; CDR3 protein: CASSSTGQERALF
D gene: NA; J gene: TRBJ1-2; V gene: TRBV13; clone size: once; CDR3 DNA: TGTGCCAGCAGCCTCCGTGAGGGCATCGGTCTCCCGGGGGCTAACTATGGCTACACCTTC; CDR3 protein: CASSLREGIGLPGANYGYTF
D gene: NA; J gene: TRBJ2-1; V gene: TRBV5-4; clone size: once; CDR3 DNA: TGTGCCAGCAGCTCTGACACGGAGCAGTTCTTC; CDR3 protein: CASSSDTEQFF
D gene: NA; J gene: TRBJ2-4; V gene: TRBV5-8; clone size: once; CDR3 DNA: TGTGCCAGCAGCTTGTGGGGGCGGGGGGCCAAAAACATTCAGTACTTC; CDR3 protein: CASSLWGRGAKNIQYF
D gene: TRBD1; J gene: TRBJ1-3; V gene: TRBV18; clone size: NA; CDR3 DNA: TGTGCCAGCTCACCCATACAGGGGGCAGAAAACACCATATATTTT; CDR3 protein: CASSPIQGAENTIYF
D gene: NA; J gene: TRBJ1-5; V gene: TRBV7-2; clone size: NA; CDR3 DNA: TGTGCCAGCAGCTTATTGTCCGGGAGCAATCAGCCCCAGCATTTT; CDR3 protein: CASSLLSGSNQPQHF
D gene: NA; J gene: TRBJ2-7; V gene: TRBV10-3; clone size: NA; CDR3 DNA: TGTGCCATCAGTGGTCGACAGGAAAGCTACGAGCAGTACTTC; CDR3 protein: CAISGRQESYEQYF
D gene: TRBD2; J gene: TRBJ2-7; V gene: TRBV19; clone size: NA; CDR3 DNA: TGTGCCAGTAGAGCCCGTTGGGGGACTAGCGACTACGAGCAGTACTTC; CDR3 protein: CASRARWGTSDYEQYF
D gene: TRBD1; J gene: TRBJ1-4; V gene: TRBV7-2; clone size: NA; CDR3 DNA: TGTGCCAGCAGCACAAGACAGGGACCTGAAAAACTGTTTTTT; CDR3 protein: CASSTRQGPEKLFF
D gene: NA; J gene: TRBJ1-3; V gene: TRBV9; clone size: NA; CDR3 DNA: TGTGCCAGCAGCGTTGAATTACCGACCGGGACTGCATCTGGAAACACCATATATTTT; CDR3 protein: CASSVELPTGTASGNTIYF
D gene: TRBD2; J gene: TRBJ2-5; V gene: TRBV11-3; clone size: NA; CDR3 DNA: TGTGCCAGCAGCTTAGAGGAGCGGGGATTAGCGGGAGGGCCGGGAGAGACCCAGTACTTC; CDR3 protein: CASSLEERGLAGGPGETQYF
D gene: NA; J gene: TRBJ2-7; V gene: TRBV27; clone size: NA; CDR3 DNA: TGTGCCAGCAGTGCAACAGTCTCTCCGTTGTACGAGCAGTACTTC; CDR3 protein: CASSATVSPLYEQYF
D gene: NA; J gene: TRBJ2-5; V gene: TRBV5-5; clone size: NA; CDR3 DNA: TGTGCCAGCAGCAGATCGACAGTGGAGACCCAGTACTTC; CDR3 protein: CASSRSTVETQYF
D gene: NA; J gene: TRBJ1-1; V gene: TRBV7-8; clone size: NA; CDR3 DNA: TGTGCCAGCAGCTTCGGTCGGGACACTGAAGCTTTCTTT; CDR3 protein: CASSFGRDTEAFF
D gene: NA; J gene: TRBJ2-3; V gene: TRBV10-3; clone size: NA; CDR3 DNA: TGTGCCATCAGTGAGTCCGACTCCTACACAGATACGCAGTATTTT; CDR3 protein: CAISESDSYTDTQYF
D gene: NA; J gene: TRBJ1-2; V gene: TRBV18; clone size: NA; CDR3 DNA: TGTGCCAGCTCACCCGACTCCCTTGGCTACACCTTC; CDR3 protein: CASSPDSLGYTF
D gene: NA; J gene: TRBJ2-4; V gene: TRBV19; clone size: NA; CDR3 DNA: TGTGCCAGTAGTATAGAGAGGCGTGGGGCCAAAAACATTCAGTACTTC; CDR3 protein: CASSIERRGAKNIQYF
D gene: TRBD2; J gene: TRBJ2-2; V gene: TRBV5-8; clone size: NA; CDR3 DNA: TGTGCCAGCAGCTTGGCCCCGACTAGCCTCTACGGGGAGCTGTTTTTT; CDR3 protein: CASSLAPTSLYGELFF
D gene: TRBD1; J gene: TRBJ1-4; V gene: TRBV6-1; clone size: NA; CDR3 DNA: TGTGCCAGCAGTGAGCGGACAGGGCCTAATGAAAAACTGTTTTTT; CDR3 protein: CASSERTGPNEKLFF
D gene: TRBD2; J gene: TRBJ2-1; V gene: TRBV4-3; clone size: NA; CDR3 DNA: TGCGCCAGCAGCCAGGGGACTAGCGGGAGTGGCGATGAGCAGTTCTTC; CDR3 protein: CASSQGTSGSGDEQFF
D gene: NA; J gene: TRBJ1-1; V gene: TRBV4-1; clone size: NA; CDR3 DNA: TGCGCCAGCAGCCAAGGGAGGGGAACTGAAGCTTTCTTT; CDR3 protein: CASSQGRGTEAFF
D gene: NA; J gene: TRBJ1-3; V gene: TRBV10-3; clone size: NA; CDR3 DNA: TGTGCCATCAGTGAGGCCTGGTCCCACTTTGGAAACACCATATATTTT; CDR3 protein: CAISEAWSHFGNTIYF
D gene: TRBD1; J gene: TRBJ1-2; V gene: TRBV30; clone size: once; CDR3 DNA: TGTGCCTGGACAGGGGGTGGCTATGGCTACACCTTC; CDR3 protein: CAWTGGGYGYTF
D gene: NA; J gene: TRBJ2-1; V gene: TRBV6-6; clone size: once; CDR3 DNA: TGTGCCAGCAGTTACTCGAGGGTAGTGAGGCAGTTCTTC; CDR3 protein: CASSYSRVVRQFF
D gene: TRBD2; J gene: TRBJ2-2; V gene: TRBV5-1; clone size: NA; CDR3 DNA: TGCGCCAGCAGCCCCACAGGACTAGCGGGAGCGAACACCGGGGAGCTGTTTTTT; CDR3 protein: CASSPTGLAGANTGELFF
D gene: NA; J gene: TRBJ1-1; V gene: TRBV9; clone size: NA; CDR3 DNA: TGTGCCAGCAGCGAAGGGTCAGGGGCCCTGAACACTGAAGCTTTCTTT; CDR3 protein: CASSEGSGALNTEAFF
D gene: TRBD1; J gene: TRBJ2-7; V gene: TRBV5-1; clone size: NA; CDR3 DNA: TGCGCCAGCAGCTCGGACAGGACCGTTGAGCAGTACTTC; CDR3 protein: CASSSDRTVEQYF
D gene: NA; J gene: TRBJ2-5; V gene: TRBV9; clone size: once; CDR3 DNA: TGTGCCAGCAGCGTAGAGAGGGGGGGCGAGACCCAGTACTTC; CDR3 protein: CASSVERGGETQYF
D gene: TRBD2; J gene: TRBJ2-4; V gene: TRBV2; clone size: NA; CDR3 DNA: TGTGCCAGCAAAGGGGAGACTAGCGGCAAAAACATTCAGTACTTC; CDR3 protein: CASKGETSGKNIQYF
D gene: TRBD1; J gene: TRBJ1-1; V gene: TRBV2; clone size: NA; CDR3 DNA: TGTGCCAGCAGTGATGACAGGGGTGGATCCAAGTGGGAAGCTTTCTTT; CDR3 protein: CASSDDRGGSKWEAFF
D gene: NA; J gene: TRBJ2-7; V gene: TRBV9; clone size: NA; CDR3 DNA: TGTGCCAGCAGCGACCTACCCCAGGGAAACGAGCAGTACTTC; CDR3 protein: CASSDLPQGNEQYF
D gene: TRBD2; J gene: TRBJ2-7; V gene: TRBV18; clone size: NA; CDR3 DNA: TGTGCCAGCTCACCAGGACTAGCGGCTGAGCAGTACTTC; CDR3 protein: CASSPGLAAEQYF
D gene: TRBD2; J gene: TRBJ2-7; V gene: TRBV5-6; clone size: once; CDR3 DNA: TGTGCCAGCAGCTTGGTTGGCGGGGGGGCATACGAGCAGTACTTC; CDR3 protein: CASSLVGGGAYEQYF
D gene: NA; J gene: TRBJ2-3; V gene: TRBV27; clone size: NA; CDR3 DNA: TGTGCCAGCAGTTTGGGAGTTCCCGATACGCAGTATTTT; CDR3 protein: CASSLGVPDTQYF
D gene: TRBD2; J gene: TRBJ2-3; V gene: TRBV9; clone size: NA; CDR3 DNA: TGTGCCAGCAGCCCCCACCCGGCTAGCGGGAGGTCAGATACGCAGTATTTT; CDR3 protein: CASSPHPASGRSDTQYF
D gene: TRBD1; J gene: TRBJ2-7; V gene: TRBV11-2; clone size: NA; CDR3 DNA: TGTGCCAGCCGCCAGGGGGAATACGAGCAGTACTTC; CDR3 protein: CASRQGEYEQYF
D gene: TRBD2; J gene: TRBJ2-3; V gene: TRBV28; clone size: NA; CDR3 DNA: TGTGCCAGCAGTTTCCCACTAGCGGGAGGAAGTACAGATACGCAGTATTTT; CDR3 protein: CASSFPLAGGSTDTQYF
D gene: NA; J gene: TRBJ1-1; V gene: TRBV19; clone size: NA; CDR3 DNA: TGTGCCAGTTCAGACACAGTGAACACTGAAGCTTTCTTT; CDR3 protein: CASSDTVNTEAFF
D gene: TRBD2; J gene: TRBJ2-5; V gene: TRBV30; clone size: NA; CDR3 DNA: TGTGCCTGGAGTCTGGGACTAGCGGGGTATCAAGAGACCCAGTACTTC; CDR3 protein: CAWSLGLAGYQETQYF
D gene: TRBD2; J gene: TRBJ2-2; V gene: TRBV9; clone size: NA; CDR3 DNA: TGTGCCAGCAGCGACCAAAGGACTAGCGGGAGGGTTGCGGACACCGGGGAGCTGTTTTTT; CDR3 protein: CASSDQRTSGRVADTGELFF
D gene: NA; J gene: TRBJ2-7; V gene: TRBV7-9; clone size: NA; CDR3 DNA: TGTGCCAGCAGCCCCCGAGGAAGCTTCAGCTCCTACGAGCAGTACTTC; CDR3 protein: CASSPRGSFSSYEQYF
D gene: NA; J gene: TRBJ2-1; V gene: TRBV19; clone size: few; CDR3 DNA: TGTGCCAGTACCGAAACCCCCGCGGAGCACAATGAGCAGTTCTTC; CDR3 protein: CASTETPAEHNEQFF
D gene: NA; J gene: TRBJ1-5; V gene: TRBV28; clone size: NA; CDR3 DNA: TGTGCCAGCACCCAACGGGGGTTTCAGCCCCAGCATTTT; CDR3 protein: CASTQRGFQPQHF
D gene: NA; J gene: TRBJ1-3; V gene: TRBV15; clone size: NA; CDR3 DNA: TGTGCCACCAGCAGAGATTCAGGGCTTTCCTCTGGAAACACCATATATTTT; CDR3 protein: CATSRDSGLSSGNTIYF
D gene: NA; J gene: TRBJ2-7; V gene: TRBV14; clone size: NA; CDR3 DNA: TGTGCCAGCAGCCAAGCGTCCCGGACAGTTAGTTTGTACGAGCAGTACTTC; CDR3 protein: CASSQASRTVSLYEQYF
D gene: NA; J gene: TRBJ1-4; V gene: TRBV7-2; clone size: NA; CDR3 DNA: TGTGCCAGCAGCTTCGACAGGACTGATGAAAAACTGTTTTTT; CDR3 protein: CASSFDRTDEKLFF
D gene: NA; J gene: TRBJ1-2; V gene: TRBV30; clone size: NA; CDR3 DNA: TGTGCCTGGAGTCGGGGGGCACCTCGGGGCTACACCTTC; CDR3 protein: CAWSRGAPRGYTF
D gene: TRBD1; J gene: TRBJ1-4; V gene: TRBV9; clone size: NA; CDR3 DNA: TGTGCCAGCAGCGAGAGACAGGGTAATAATGAAAAACTGTTTTTT; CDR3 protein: CASSERQGNNEKLFF
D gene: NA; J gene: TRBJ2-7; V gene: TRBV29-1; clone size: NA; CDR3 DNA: TGCAGCGTTGTGGAGACCTACGAGCAGTACTTC; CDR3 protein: CSVVETYEQYF
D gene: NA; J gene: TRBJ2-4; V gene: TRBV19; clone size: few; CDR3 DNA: TGTGCCAGTAGTATGATGTCAGGGGACATTCAGTACTTC; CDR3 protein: CASSMMSGDIQYF
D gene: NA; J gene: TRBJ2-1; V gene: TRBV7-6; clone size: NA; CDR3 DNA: TGTGCCAGCAGCTTAGTCGTTGCAGGTAGCTCCTACAATGAGCAGTTCTTC; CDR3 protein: CASSLVVAGSSYNEQFF
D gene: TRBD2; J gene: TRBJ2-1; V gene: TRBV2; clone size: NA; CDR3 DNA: TGTGCCAGCAGTGGGTTAGCGGGAGGAAACAATGAGCAGTTCTTC; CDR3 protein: CASSGLAGGNNEQFF
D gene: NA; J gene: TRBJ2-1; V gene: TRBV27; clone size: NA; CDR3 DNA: TGTGCCAGCAGTTTAATCCCGAGCTCCTACAATGAGCAGTTCTTC; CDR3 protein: CASSLIPSSYNEQFF
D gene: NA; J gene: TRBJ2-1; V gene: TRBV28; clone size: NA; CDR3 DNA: TGTGCCAGCAGTTTAAAGTTTCGCAGCAATGAGCAGTTCTTC; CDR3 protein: CASSLKFRSNEQFF
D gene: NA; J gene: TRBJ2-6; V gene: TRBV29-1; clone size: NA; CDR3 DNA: TGCAGCGTCCTCGGGGCCCAGACAGGACGTCCAGACTCTGGGGCCAACGTCCTGACTTTC; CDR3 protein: CSVLGAQTGRPDSGANVLTF
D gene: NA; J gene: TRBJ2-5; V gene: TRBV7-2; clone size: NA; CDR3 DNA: TGTGCCAGCAGCTTATCCGGGATCCCGCCGGAGACCCAGTACTTC; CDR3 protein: CASSLSGIPPETQYF
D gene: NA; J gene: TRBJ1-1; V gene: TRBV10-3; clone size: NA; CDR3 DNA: TGTGCCATCAGTGACGGTCCCACTGAAGCTTTCTTT; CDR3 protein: CAISDGPTEAFF
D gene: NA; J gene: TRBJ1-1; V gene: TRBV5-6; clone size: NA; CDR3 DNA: TGTGCCAGCAGCTTGTTAGGGGGGGAGGGCACTGAAGCTTTCTTT; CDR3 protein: CASSLLGGEGTEAFF
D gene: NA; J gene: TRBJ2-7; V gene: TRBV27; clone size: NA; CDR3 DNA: TGTGCCACAGACAAAGAACCCTTGATTTCTTCTCAGTACTTC; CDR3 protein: CATDKEPLISSQYF